This T cell receptor beta chain came from a study of blood T cell repertoires in COVID-19. Study details: From the United States, Italy and Spain came samples of acute and convalescent COVID-19. PBMCs, B-cell-depleted T cells, or T cells provided the cDNA or gDNA that made up the material.

Authors' data handling: Amplification with reference gene primers provided the estimates of nucleated cell counts. TCRdb's copy holds only in-frame clones and misses some; the assay was immunoSEQ multiplex PCR. V and J calls plus clone size are reproduced from that table; the DNA served to infer D and trimming. Of a few hundred thousand clones listed, approximately 87% are singletons. The CDR3 is 14 amino acids. CDR1 SGHNT and CDR2 YYREEE come from the germline V gene (reference sequence). V was shortened by 4 bases and J by 11 bases, with 20 bases between the two germline ends. The V gene is TRBV5-4, the J gene TRBJ2-3; possible D gene TRBD2, 6 bases. The TCR originated in a woman aged 50 to 60 who had recovered from COVID-19. Source material: peripheral blood. The CDR3 here is CASSPQGLPGEQYF. The CDR3 nucleotides read TGTGCCAGCAGCCCCCAGGGACTGCCGGGGGAGCAGTATTTT.